Listed here are 14 T cell receptor beta chains from one sample, sequenced in a study of neurological immune-mediated disorders. Time point of the sample: technical triplicate 2. Each CDR3 protein is one row after TCRdb ran MiXCR on the 5' RACE reads. The data contain about 59,000 distinct CDR3 sequences, 20% to 30% of them singletons. Sequencing was done on a sample of PBMCs. Receptors were obtained from a man in his fifties or sixties with HTLV-1-associated myelopathy (HAM/TSP).

The chain links TRBV6-6 to TRBJ2-7; 8 bases line up with TRBD2. The germline CDR1 and CDR2 sequences are MNHNY and SVGAGI (reference sequence). V shed 0 bases and J 5 bases; nucleotides not matched to a gene: 6. The CDR3 sequence is 15 residues long. The CDR3 DNA reads TGTGCCAGCAGTTACTCAAGCGGGAGAGGCAACGAGCAGTACTTC. Amino acids: CASSYSSGRGNEQYF.

This clonotype has ten or more counts. This chain joins TRBV5-1 and TRBJ2-3; a weak D match, TRBD2 (5 bases). There are 14 residues in the CDR3. Looked up from germline, CDR1 is SGHRS and CDR2 is YFSETQ. V was trimmed by 4 bases and J by 7 bases, leaving 16 bases between them. The CDR3 DNA sequence: TGCGCCAGCAGCCTACGACCGGCGGGTCATACGCAGTATTTT. Residues: CASSLRPAGHTQYF.

This clonotype was detected ten times or more. V and J are TRBV27 and TRBJ2-2, with 9 nucleotides matching TRBD1. J lost 3 bases, V lost 6 bases, and 11 bases had no gene match. The germline V gene encodes CDR1 MNHEY and CDR2 SMNVEV (reference sequence). The CDR3 contains 17 residues. CDR3 sequence (DNA): TGTGCCAGCAGCAGAGACTCCGGGACAGGGTACACCGGGGAGCTGTTTTTT. Its translation: CASSRDSGTGYTGELFF.

The rearrangement links TRBV25-1 to TRBJ2-7; no definite D call. Trimming took 4 bases from V and 3 from J, leaving 7 bases between them. The length of the CDR3 is 12 residues. Germline values: CDR1 MGHDK, CDR2 SYGVNS. In DNA, the CDR3 is TGTGCCAGCAGTGGATATAACTACGAGCAGTACTTC. Translating it yields CASSGYNYEQYF.

This clonotype was found many times. The gene calls are TRBV20-1 and TRBJ1-1, with unresolved D. V lost 6 bases and J lost 5, with 10 bases in between. The CDR3 totals 11 residues. Per germline, CDR1 DFQATT and CDR2 SNEGSKA (reference sequence). The CDR3 here is CSADLRTEAFF. DNA of the CDR3: TGCAGTGCCGACCTAAGAACTGAAGCTTTCTTT.

At least ten counts were recorded for this clonotype. The gene calls are TRBV20-1 and TRBJ2-7; TRBD2 matches at 13 bases. Germline values: CDR1 DFQATT, CDR2 SNEGSKA (reference sequence). Trimming cost V 6 bases and J 7 bases; bases outside gene matches: 12. The CDR3 has 15 amino acids. The CDR3 reads CSAAGLAGASNEQYF. The CDR3 DNA follows: TGCAGTGCGGCTGGACTAGCGGGGGCTTCAAATGAGCAGTACTTC.

In its sample, this clonotype was seen many times. J is TRBJ2-1 and V is TRBV20-1, with a possible D match to TRBD2 (6 bases). CDR1 and CDR2 from the germline V gene are DFQATT and SNEGSKA (reference sequence). V lost 7 bases to trimming and J lost 6 bases, with 13 bases between them. This CDR3 has 12 residues. CDR3 sequence (DNA): TGCAGTGTGACTCGGAGGGGCAATGAGCAGTTCTTC. It yields the protein CSVTRRGNEQFF.

The V call is TRBV5-1, the J call TRBJ1-5, with D possibly TRBD1 on 6 matching bases. The CDR3 is 21 residues long. V was shortened by 6 bases and J by 0 bases, with 31 bases between the two germline ends. The germline V gene encodes CDR1 SGHRS and CDR2 YFSETQ. The CDR3 nucleotides read TGCGCCAGCACCGGAGGCCCCTCGGGACACACAGGCGAACATAGCAATCAGCCCCAGCATTTT. It codes for CASTGGPSGHTGEHSNQPQHF.

This clonotype was recorded at least ten times. The CDR3: CASSEPGQGSTDTQYF. CDR3 sequence (DNA): TGCGCCAGCAGTGAGCCGGGACAGGGTAGCACAGATACGCAGTATTTT. The chain employs TRBV10-2 and TRBJ2-3, with 9 bases fitting TRBD1. The trim removed 2 bases at V and 0 bases at J, leaving 3 bases unmatched. CDR1 is WSHSY and CDR2 is SAAADI in the germline V gene. The CDR3 extends over 16 amino acids.

The chain combines TRBV12-3 or TRBV12-4 with TRBJ1-1; maybe TRBD1 (5 bases). Trimming pared 3 bases from V and 10 bases from J, leaving 12 bases between. This CDR3 has 12 residues. CDR3 DNA sequence: TGTGCCAGCAGTTTGTCAGGAGGGACAGCTTTCTTT. Its protein is CASSLSGGTAFF.

This clonotype was seen ten or more times. The rearrangement uses TRBV5-1 and TRBJ2-6; D is ambiguous. CDR1 and CDR2 (germline): SGHRS, YFSETQ. V lost 9 bases and J lost 10, with 14 bases in between. The CDR3 has 12 residues. DNA of the CDR3: TGCGCCATAGTTCCCCAAGGAAACGTCCTGACTTTC. Protein product: CAIVPQGNVLTF.

This clonotype was detected many times. The rearrangement links TRBV5-6 to TRBJ2-1, with TRBD1 matching 11 bases. The ends lost 6 bases at V and 1 base at J; junction bases unmatched: 6. CDR1 is SGHDT and CDR2 is YYEEEE in the germline V gene. This CDR3 spans 16 amino acids. The CDR3 DNA reads as TGTGCCAGCACCCCGGACAGGGGGCAGTCCTACAATGAGCAGTTCTTC. Its translation is CASTPDRGQSYNEQFF. Combining the CDR3 with reference TRBV5-6 and TRBJ2-1 gives the whole variable domain DAGVTQSPTHLIKTRGQQVTLRCSPKSGHDTVSWYQQALGQGPQFIFQYYEEEERQRGNFPDRFSGHQFPNYSSELNVNALLLGDSALYLCASTPDRGQSYNEQFFGPGTRLTVL.

This clonotype occurred many times. The genes are TRBV2 and TRBJ2-1; D gene uncertain. This CDR3 region has 16 residues. Germline lookup yields CDR1 SNHLY and CDR2 FYNNEI. The ends were cut back, 2 bases at V and 11 bases at J, with 22 bases in the middle. The CDR3 coding sequence is TGTGCCAGCAGTGAAAGTGAGGCAAGAGTCTTTGGTAAGCAGTTCTTC. It codes for CASSESEARVFGKQFF.

The chain has TRBV5-1 and TRBJ2-1; 9 positions match TRBD2. The J segment lost 2 bases and the V segment lost 1 base, leaving 1 base of the junction unmatched. The CDR3 sequence is 15 residues long. Looked up from germline, CDR1 is SGHRS and CDR2 is YFSETQ. The CDR3 reads CASSLRLAAYNEQFF. The CDR3 nucleotides are TGCGCCAGCAGCTTGAGACTAGCGGCCTACAATGAGCAGTTCTTC.